This T cell receptor (beta chain) was captured in a study of OX40 agonist ivuxolimab in advanced cancers. The CDR3 totals 14 residues. The germline gives CDR1 SGHTA, CDR2 FQGNSA. Unmatched junction bases numbered 7, after V lost 4 bases and J lost 5 bases. TCRdb's table, derived via immunoSEQ multiplex PCR, lists solely in-frame clones and lacks some. The repertoire holds 60,000 to 65,000 clones, with 70% to 90% as singletons. The rearrangement joins TRBV7-2 to TRBJ2-5; 7 bases fit TRBD1. This TCR was sampled from an adult with an advanced solid tumor such as melanoma, head and neck, liver or kidney cancer. Source: CD4+ or CD8+ T cells sorted from blood, taken in a trial of the OX40 agonist ivuxolimab. The CDR3, as DNA: TGTGCCAGCAGCTCGAGGACAGGTCGGGAGACCCAGTACTTC. This translates into CASSSRTGRETQYF.